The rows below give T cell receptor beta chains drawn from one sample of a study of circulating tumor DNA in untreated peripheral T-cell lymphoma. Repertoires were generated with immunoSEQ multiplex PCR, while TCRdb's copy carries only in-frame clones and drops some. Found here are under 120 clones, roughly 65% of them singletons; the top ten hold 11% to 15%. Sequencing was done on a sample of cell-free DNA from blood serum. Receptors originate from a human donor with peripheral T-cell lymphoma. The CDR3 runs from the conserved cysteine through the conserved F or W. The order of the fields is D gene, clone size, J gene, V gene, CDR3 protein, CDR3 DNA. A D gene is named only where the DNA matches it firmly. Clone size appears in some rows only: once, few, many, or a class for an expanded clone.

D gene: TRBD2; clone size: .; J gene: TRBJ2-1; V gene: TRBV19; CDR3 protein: CASQNKHGGSSYNEQFF; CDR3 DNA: TGTGCCAGTCAAAACAAACACGGGGGGAGCTCCTACAATGAGCAGTTCTTC
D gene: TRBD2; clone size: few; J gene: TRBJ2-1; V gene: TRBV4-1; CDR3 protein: CASSQEGGAGVSNEQFF; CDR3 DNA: TGCGCCAGCAGCCAAGAGGGAGGAGCGGGGGTTTCCAATGAGCAGTTCTTC
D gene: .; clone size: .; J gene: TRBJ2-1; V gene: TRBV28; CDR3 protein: CASSLRNRVNEQFF; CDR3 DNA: TGTGCCAGCAGTTTACGGAACAGGGTCAATGAGCAGTTCTTC
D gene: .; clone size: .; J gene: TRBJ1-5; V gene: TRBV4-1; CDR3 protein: CASSPEPGMSNQPQHF; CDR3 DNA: TGCGCCAGCAGCCCGGAGCCAGGGATGAGCAATCAGCCCCAGCATTTT
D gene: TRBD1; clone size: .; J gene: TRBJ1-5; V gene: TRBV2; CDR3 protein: CASSILGTVNQPQHF; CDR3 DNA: TGTGCCAGCAGCATCCTCGGGACAGTCAATCAGCCCCAGCATTTT
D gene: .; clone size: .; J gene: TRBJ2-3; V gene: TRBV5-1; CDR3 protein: CASSLAMRVADTQYF; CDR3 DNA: TGCGCCAGCAGCTTGGCCATGAGGGTCGCAGATACGCAGTATTTT
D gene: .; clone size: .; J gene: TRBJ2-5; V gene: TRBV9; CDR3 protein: CASSVGTRVQETQYF; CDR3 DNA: TGTGCCAGCAGCGTAGGGACACGAGTCCAAGAGACCCAGTACTTC
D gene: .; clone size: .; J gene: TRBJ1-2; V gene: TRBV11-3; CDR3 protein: CASSLSSETAFSYGYTF; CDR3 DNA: TGTGCCAGCAGCTTAAGTTCAGAGACAGCCTTTTCCTATGGCTACACCTTC
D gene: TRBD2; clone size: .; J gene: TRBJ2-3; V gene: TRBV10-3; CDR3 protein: CAIRRGLAEFGDTQYF; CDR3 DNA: TGTGCCATCAGACGGGGACTAGCGGAATTTGGAGATACGCAGTATTTT
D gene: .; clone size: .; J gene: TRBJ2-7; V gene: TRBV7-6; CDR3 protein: CASSPGTALRPTYEQYF; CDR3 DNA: TGTGCCAGCAGCCCCGGGACGGCCCTCCGCCCTACCTACGAGCAGTACTTC
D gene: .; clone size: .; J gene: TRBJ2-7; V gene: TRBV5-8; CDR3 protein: CASSLGDSSYEQYF; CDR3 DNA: TGTGCCAGCAGCTTGGGCGACAGTTCCTACGAGCAGTACTTC
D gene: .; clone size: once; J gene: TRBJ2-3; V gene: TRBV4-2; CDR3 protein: CASSLGISTDTQYF; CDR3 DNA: TGTGCCAGCAGCCTAGGTATTAGCACAGATACGCAGTATTTT
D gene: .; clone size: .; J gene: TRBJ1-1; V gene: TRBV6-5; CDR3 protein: CASSPGPYTEAFF; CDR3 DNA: TGTGCCAGCAGTCCCGGGCCTTACACTGAAGCTTTCTTT
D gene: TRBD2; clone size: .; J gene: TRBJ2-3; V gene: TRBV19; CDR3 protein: CASSIWNGGENTQYF; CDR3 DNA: TGTGCCAGTAGTATATGGAACGGGGGGGAGAATACGCAGTATTTT
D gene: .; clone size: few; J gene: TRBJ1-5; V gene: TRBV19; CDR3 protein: CASSISLGGNQPQHF; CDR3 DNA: TGTGCCAGTAGTATTTCTTTGGGAGGCAATCAGCCCCAGCATTTT
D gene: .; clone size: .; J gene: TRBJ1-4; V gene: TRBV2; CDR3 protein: CASSEQMRGFNEKLFF; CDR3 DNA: TGTGCCAGCAGTGAGCAGATGAGGGGGTTTAATGAAAAACTGTTTTTT
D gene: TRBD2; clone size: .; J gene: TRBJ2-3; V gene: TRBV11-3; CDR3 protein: CASSSRTSEGPDTQYF; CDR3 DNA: TGTGCCAGCAGCTCCCGGACTAGCGAGGGGCCAGATACGCAGTATTTT
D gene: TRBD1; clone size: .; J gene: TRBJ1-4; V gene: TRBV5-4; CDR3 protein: CASSPGQGANEKLFF; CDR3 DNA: TGTGCCAGCAGTCCGGGACAGGGGGCTAATGAAAAACTGTTTTTT
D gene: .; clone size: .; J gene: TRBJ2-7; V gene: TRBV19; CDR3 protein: CASSISGSSYEQYF; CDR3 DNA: TGTGCCAGTAGTATCTCAGGTAGCTCCTACGAGCAGTACTTC
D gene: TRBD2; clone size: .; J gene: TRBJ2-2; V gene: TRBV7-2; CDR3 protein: CASSWGTSYIGGELFF; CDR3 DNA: TGTGCCAGCAGCTGGGGGACTAGCTATATCGGCGGGGAGCTGTTTTTT
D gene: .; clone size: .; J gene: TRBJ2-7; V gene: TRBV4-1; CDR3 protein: CASSQDAASESYEQYF; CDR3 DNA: TGCGCCAGCAGCCAAGACGCTGCCAGCGAGTCCTACGAGCAGTACTTC
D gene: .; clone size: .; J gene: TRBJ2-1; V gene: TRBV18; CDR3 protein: CASSRGATEQFF; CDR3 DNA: TGTGCCAGCTCCCGCGGGGCGACTGAGCAGTTCTTC
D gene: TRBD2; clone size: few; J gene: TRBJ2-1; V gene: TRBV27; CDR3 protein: CASSLIGTSGPHGNEQFF; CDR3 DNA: TGTGCCAGCAGTTTAATTGGGACTAGCGGGCCCCATGGGAATGAGCAGTTCTTC
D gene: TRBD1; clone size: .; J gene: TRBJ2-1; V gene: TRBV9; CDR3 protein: CASSVEAGGRPSYNEQFF; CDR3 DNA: TGTGCCAGCAGCGTAGAGGCAGGGGGACGACCCTCCTACAATGAGCAGTTCTTC
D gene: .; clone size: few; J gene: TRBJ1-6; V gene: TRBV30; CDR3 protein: CAWSWANSPLHF; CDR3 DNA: TGTGCCTGGAGTTGGGCCAATTCACCCCTCCACTTT
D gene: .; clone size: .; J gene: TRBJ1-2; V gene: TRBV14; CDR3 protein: CASSQAGVHGYTF; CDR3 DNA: TGTGCCAGCAGCCAGGCAGGGGTTCATGGCTACACCTTC
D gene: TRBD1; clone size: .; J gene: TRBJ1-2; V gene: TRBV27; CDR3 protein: CASSLLTGDGYTF; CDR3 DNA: TGTGCCAGCAGTTTACTAACAGGGGATGGCTACACCTTC
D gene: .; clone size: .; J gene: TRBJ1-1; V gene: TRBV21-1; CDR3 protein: CASRGTSTIRTEAFF; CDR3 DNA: TGTGCCAGCAGAGGCACTAGCACAATTCGCACTGAAGCTTTCTTT
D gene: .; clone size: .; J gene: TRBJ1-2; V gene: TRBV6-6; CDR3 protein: CASSYSRGGVSGYTF; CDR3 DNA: TGTGCCAGCAGTTACTCCAGGGGAGGGGTAAGCGGCTACACCTTC
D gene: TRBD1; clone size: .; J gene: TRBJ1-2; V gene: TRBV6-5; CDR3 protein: CATRTGEGYTF; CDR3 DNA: TGTGCCACCCGGACAGGGGAGGGCTACACCTTC
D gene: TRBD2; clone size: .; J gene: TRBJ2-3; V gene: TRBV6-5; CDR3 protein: CASSLLAGGTDTQYF; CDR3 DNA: TGTGCCAGCAGTTTACTAGCGGGGGGCACAGATACGCAGTATTTT
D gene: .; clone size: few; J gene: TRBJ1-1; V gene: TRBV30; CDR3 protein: CAWSGGTTEAFF; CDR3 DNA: TGTGCCTGGAGTGGAGGGACAACTGAAGCTTTCTTT
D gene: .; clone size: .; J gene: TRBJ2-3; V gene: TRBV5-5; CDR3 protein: CASSGDTNTQYF; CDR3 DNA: TGTGCCAGCAGCGGCGATACGAATACGCAGTATTTT